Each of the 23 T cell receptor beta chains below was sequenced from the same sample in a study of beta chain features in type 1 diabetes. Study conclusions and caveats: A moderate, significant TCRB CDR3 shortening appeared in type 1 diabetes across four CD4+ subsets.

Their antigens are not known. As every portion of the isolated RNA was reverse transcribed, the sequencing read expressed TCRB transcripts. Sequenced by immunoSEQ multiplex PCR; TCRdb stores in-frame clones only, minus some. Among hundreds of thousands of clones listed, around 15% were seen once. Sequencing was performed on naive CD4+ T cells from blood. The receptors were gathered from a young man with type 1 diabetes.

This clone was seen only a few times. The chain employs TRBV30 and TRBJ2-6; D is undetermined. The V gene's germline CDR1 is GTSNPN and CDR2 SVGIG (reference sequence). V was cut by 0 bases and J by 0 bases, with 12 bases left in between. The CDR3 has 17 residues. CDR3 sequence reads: CAWSVQRAHSGANVLTF. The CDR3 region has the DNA TGTGCCTGGAGTGTACAAAGGGCACACTCTGGGGCCAACGTCCTGACTTTC. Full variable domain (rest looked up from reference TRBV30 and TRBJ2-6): SQTIHQWPATLVQPVGSPLSLECTVEGTSNPNLYWYRQAAGRGLQLLFYSVGIGQISSEVPQNLSASRPQDRQFILSSKKLLLSDSGFYLCAWSVQRAHSGANVLTFGAGSRLTVL.

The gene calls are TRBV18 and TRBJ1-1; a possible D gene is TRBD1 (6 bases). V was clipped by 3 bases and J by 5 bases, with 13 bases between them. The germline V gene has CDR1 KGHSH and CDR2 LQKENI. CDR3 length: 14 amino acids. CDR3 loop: CASSPQGLDTEAFF. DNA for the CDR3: TGTGCCAGCTCACCTCAGGGGTTGGATACTGAAGCTTTCTTT.

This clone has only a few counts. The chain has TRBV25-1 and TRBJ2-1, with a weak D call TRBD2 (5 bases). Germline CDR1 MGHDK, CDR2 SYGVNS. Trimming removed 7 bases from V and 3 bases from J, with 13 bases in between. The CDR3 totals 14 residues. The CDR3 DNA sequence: TGTGCCAGCACAAGGGCGGGTTTCTACAATGAGCAGTTCTTC. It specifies CASTRAGFYNEQFF.

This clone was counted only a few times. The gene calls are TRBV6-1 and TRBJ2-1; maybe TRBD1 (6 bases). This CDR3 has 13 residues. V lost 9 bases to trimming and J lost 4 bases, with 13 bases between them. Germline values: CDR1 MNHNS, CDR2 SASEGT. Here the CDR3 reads CASIRDTYNEQFF. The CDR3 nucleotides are TGTGCCAGTATCCGGGACACATACAATGAGCAGTTCTTC.

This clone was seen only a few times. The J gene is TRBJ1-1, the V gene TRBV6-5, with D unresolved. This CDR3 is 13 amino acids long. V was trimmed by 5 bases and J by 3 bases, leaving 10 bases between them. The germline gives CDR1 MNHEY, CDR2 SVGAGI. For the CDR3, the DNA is TGTGCCAGCAGTACTCAGCGAGACACTGAAGCTTTCTTT. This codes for CASSTQRDTEAFF.

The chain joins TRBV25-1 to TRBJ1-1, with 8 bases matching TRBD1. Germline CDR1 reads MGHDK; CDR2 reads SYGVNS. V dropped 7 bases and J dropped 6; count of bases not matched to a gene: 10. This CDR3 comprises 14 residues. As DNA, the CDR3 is TGTGCCAGCACAGAACAGGGGGGGATAGCTGAAGCTTTCTTT. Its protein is CASTEQGGIAEAFF.

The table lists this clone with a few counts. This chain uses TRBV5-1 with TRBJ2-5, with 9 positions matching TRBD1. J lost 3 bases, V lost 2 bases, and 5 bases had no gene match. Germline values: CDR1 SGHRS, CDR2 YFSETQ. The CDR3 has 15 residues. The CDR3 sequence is CASSFYRDREETQYF. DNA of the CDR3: TGCGCCAGCAGCTTCTACCGGGACAGGGAAGAGACCCAGTACTTC.

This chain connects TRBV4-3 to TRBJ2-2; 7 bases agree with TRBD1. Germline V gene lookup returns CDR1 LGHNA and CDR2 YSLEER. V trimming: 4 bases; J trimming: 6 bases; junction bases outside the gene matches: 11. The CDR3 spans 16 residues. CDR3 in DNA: TGCGCCAGCAGCCCCTTCTCAGGGGGTCAGGCCGGGGAGCTGTTTTTT. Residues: CASSPFSGGQAGELFF.

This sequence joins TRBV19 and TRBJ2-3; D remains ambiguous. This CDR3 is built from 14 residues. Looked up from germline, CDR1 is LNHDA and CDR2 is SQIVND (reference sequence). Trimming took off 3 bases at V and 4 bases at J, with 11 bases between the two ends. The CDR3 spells CASSILVRADTQYF. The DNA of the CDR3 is TGTGCCAGTAGTATCTTGGTTCGCGCAGATACGCAGTATTTT.

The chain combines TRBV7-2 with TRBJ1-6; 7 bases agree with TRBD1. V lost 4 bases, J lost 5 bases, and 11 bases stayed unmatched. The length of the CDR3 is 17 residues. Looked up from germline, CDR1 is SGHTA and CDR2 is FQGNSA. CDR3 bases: TGTGCCAGCAGCTCACCGGGACAGTCGCTTCATAATTCACCCCTCCACTTT. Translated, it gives CASSSPGQSLHNSPLHF.

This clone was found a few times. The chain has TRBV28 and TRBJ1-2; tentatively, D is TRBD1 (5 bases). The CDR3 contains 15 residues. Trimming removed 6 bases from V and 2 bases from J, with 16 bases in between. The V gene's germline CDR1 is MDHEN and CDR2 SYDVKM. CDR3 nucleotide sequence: TGTGCCAGCAGCCGAGGGACCGTTTCCAACTATGGCTACACCTTC. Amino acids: CASSRGTVSNYGYTF.

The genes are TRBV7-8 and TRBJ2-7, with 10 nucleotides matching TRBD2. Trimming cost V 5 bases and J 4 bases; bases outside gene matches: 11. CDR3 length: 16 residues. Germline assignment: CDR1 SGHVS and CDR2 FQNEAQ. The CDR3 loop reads CASSPTGSGGRYEQYF. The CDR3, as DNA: TGTGCCAGCAGCCCGACGGGTAGCGGGGGGCGATACGAGCAGTACTTC.

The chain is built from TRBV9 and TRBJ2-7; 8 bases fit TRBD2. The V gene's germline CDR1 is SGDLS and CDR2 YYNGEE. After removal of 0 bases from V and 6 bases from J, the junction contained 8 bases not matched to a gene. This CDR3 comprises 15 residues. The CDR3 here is CASSVGTGGPGEQYF. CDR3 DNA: TGTGCCAGCAGCGTAGGTACGGGAGGGCCGGGCGAGCAGTACTTC.

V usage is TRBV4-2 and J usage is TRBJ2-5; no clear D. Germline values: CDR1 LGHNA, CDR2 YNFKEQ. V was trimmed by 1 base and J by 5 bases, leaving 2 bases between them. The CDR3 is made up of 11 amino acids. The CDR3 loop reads CASSQAETQYF. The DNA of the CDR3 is TGTGCCAGCAGCCAAGCCGAGACCCAGTACTTC.

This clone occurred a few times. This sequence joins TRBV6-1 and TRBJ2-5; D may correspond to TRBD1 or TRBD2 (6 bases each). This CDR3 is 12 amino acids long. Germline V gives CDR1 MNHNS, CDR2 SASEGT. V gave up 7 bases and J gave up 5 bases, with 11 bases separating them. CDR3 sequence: CASKGGRETQYF. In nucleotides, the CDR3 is TGTGCCAGCAAAGGGGGGCGCGAGACCCAGTACTTC.

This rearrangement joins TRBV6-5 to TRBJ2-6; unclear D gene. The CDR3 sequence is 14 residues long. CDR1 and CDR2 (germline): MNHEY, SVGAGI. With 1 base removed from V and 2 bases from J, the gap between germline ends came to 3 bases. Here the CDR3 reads CASSYFPGANVLTF. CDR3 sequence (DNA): TGTGCCAGCAGTTACTTCCCTGGGGCCAACGTCCTGACTTTC.

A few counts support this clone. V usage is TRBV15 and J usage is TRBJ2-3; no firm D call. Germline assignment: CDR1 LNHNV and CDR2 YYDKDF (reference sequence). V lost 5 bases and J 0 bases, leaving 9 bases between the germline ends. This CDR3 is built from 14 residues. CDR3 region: CATSSWGSTDTQYF. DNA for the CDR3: TGTGCCACCAGCTCGTGGGGTAGCACAGATACGCAGTATTTT.

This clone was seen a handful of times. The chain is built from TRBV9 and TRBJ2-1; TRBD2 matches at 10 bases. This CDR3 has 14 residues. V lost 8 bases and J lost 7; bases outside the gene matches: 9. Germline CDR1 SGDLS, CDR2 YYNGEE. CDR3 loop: CASTPSGSINEQFF. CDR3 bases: TGTGCCAGTACACCTAGCGGGAGTATTAATGAGCAGTTCTTC.

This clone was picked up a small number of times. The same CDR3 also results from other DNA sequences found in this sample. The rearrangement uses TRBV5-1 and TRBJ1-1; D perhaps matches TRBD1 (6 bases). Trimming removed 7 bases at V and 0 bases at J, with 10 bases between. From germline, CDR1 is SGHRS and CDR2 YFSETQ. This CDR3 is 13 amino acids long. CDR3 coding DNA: TGCGCCAGCGCAGGACAGATGAACACTGAAGCTTTCTTT. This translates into CASAGQMNTEAFF.

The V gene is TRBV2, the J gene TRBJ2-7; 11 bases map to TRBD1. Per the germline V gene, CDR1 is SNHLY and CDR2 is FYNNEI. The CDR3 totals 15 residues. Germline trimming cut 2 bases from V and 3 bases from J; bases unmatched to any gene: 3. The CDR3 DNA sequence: TGTGCCAGCAGTGAACAGGGACAGGGGGTCTACGAGCAGTACTTC. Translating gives CASSEQGQGVYEQYF.

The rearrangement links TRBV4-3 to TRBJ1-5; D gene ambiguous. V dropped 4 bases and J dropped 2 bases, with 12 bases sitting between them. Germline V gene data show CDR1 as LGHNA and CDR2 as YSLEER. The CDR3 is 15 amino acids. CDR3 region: CASSLQWAGNQPQHF. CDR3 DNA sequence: TGCGCCAGCAGCCTCCAATGGGCGGGCAATCAGCCCCAGCATTTT.

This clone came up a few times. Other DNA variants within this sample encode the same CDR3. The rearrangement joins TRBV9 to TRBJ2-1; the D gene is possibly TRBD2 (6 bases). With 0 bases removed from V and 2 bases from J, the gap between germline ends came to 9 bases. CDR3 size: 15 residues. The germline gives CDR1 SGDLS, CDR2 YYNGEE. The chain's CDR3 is CASSVVPGAYNEQFF. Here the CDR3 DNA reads TGTGCCAGCAGCGTAGTGCCGGGGGCCTACAATGAGCAGTTCTTC.

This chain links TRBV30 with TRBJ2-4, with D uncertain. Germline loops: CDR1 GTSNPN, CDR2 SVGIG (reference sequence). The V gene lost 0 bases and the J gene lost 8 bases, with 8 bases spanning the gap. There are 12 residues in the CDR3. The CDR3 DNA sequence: TGTGCCTGGAGTGTACCTGGTTACATTCAGTACTTC. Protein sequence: CAWSVPGYIQYF.